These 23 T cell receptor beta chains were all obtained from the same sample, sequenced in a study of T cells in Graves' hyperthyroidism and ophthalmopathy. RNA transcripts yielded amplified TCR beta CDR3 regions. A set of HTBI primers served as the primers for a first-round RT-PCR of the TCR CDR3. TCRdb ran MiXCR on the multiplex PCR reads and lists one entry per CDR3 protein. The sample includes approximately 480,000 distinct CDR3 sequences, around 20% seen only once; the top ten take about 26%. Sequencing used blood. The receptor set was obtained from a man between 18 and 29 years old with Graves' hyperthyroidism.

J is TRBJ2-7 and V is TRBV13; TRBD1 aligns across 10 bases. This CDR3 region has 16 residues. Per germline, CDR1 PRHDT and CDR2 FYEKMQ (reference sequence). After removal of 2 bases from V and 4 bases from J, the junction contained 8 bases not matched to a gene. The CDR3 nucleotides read TGTGCCAGCAGCTTAAGCGGGACAGGGGTGCTTTACGAGCAGTACTTC. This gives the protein CASSLSGTGVLYEQYF.

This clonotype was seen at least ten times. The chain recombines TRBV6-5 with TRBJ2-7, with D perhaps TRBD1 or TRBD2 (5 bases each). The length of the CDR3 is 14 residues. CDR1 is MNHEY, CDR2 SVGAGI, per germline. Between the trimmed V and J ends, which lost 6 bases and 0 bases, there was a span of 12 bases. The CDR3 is CASRSGTDSYEQYF. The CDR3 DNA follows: TGTGCCAGCAGATCCGGGACGGACTCCTACGAGCAGTACTTC.

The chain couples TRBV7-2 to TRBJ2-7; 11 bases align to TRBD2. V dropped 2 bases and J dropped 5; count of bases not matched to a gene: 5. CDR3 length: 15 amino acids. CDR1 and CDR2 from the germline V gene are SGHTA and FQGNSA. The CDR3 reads CASSLLAGGTDEQYF. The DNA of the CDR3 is TGTGCCAGCAGCTTACTAGCGGGAGGAACCGACGAGCAGTACTTC.

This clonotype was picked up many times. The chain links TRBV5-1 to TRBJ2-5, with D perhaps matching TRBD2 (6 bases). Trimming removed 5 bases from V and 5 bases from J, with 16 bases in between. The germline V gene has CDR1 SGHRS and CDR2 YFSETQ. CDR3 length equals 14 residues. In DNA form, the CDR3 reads TGCGCCAGCAGTTCCGACTCCCGGGGGGAGACCCAGTACTTC. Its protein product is CASSSDSRGETQYF.

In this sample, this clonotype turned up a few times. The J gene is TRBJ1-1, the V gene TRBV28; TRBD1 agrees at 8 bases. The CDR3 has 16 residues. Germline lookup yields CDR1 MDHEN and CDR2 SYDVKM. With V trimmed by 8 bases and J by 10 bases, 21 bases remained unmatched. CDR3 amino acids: CASSVLGRAGGAGAFF. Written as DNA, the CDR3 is TGTGCCAGCTCAGTTTTGGGGCGGGCAGGGGGCGCGGGAGCTTTCTTT. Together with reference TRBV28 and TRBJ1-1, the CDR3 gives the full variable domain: DVKVTQSSRYLVKRTGEKVFLECVQDMDHENMFWYRQDPGLGLRLIYFSYDVKMKEKGDIPEGYSVSREKKERFSLILESASTNQTSMYLCASSVLGRAGGAGAFFGQGTRLTVV.

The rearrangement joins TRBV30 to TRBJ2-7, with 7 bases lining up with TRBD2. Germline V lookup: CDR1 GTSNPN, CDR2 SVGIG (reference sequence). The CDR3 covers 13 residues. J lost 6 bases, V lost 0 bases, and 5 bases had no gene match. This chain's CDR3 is CAWSVQSGAEQYF. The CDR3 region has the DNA TGTGCCTGGAGTGTACAGAGCGGGGCCGAGCAGTACTTC.

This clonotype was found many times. The CDR3: CASSQNLGQHYEQYF. The CDR3 DNA reads TGCGCCAGCAGCCAGAACCTTGGACAGCACTACGAGCAGTACTTC. The genes are TRBV5-1 and TRBJ2-7; D possibly corresponds to TRBD1 (6 bases). CDR1 SGHRS and CDR2 YFSETQ come from the germline V gene. Trimming removed 4 bases from V and 3 bases from J, with 17 bases in between. This CDR3 contains 15 residues.

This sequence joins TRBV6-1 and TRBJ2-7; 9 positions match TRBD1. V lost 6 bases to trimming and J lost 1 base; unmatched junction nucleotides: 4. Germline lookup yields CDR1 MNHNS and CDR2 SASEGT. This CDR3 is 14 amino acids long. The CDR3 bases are TGTGCCAGCAGGAAAGGGACAGGGTCCTACGAGCAGTACTTC. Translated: CASRKGTGSYEQYF.

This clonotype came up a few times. The CDR3 DNA reads as TGCAGTGCTACGCGGGGGGGAAGCAATCAGCCCCAGCATTTT. Its translation: CSATRGGSNQPQHF. The rearrangement uses TRBV20-1 and TRBJ1-5; D possibly corresponds to TRBD1 (5 bases). CDR1 is DFQATT, CDR2 SNEGSKA, per germline (reference sequence). V lost 4 bases, J lost 1 base, and 11 bases lay in between. The CDR3 extends over 14 amino acids.

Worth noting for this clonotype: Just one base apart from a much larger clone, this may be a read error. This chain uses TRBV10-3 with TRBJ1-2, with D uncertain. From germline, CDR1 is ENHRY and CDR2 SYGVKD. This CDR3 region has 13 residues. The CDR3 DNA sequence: TGTGCCATCAGTGAGGTGGGTGAACCAGGCTACTCCTTC. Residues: CAISEVGEPGYSF.

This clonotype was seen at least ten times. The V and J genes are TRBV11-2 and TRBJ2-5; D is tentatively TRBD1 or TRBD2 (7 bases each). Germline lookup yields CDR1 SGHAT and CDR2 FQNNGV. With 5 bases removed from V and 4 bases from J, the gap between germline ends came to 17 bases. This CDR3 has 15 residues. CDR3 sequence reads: CASSLQGGRGETQYF. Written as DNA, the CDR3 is TGTGCCAGCAGCCTCCAGGGGGGGCGAGGAGAGACCCAGTACTTC.

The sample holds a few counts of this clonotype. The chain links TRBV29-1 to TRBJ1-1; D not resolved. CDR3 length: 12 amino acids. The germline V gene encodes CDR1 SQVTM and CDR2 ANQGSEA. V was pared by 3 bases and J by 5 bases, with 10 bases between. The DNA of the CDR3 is TGCAGCGTTGATGCGATCCAGACTGAAGCTTTCTTT. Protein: CSVDAIQTEAFF.

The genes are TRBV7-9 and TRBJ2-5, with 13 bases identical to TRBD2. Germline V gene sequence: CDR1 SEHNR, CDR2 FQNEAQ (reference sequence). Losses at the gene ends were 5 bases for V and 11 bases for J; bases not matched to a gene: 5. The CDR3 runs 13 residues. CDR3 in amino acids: CASSQGLAGLQYF. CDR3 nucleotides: TGTGCCAGCAGCCAGGGACTAGCGGGGCTTCAGTACTTC.

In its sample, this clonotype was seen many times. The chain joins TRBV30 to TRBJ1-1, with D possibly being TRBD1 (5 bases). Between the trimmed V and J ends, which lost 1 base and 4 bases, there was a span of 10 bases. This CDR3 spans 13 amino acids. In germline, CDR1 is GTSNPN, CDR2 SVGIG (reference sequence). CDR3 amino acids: CAWSETASTEAFF. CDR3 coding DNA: TGTGCCTGGAGTGAGACAGCGTCCACTGAAGCTTTCTTT.

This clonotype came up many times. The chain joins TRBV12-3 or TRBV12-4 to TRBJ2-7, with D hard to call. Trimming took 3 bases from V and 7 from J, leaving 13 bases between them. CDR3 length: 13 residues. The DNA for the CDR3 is TGTGCCAGCAGTTTTAGCCCGCCAAGTGAGCAGTACTTC. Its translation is CASSFSPPSEQYF.

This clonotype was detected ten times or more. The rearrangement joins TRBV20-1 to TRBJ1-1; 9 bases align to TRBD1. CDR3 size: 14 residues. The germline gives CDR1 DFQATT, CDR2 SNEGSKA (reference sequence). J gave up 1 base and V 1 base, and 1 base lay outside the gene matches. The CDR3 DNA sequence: TGCAGTGCTAGAGCACAGGGGGCGAACACTGAAGCTTTCTTT. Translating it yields CSARAQGANTEAFF.

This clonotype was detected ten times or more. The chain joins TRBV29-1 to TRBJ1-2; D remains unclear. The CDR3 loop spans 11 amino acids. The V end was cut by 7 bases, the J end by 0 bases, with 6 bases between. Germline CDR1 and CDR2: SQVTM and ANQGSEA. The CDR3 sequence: CSALANYGYTF. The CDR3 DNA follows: TGCAGCGCCTTGGCTAACTATGGCTACACCTTC.

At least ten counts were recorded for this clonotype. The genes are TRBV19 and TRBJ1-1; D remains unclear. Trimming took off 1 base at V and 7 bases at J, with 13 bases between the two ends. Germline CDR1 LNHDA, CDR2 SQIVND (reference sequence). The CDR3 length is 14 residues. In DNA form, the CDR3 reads TGTGCCAGTAGTATAGGCGGCGCATACGATGAAGCTTTCTTT. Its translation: CASSIGGAYDEAFF.

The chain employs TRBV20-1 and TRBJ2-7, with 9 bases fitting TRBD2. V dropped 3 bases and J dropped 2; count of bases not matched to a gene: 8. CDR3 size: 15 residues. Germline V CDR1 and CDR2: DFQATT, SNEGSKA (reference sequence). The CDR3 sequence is CSARRPGTSPYEQYF. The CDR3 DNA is TGCAGTGCTAGGAGGCCCGGGACTAGCCCCTACGAGCAGTACTTC.

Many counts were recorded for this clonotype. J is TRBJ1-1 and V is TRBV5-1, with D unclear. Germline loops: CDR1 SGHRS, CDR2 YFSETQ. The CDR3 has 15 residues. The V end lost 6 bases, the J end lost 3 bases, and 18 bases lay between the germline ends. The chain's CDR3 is CASTPYFFGDTEAFF. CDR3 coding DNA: TGCGCCAGCACCCCTTACTTCTTTGGGGACACTGAAGCTTTCTTT.

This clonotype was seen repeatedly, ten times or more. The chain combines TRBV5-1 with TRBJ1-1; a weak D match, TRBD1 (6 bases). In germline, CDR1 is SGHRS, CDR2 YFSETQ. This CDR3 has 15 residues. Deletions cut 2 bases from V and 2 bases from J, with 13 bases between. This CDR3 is CASSLSGQFNTEAFF. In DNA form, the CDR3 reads TGCGCCAGCAGCTTAAGCGGACAGTTTAACACTGAAGCTTTCTTT.

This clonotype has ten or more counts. The chain's CDR3 is CASRGMQGSNQPQHF. The CDR3 DNA is TGTGCCAGCAGGGGGATGCAGGGATCTAATCAGCCCCAGCATTTT. The chain uses TRBV6-5 and TRBJ1-5; possible D gene TRBD1, 5 bases. Germline V gene data show CDR1 as MNHEY and CDR2 as SVGAGI. V shed 6 bases and J shed 4 bases, with 16 bases lying between them. The CDR3 totals 15 residues.

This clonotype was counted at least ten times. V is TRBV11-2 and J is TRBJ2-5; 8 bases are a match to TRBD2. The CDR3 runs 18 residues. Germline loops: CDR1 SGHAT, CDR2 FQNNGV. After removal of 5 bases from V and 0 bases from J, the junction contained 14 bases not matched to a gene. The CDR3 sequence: CASSPVSPRGAYQETQYF. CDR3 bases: TGTGCCAGCAGCCCCGTGTCCCCGCGGGGGGCGTACCAAGAGACCCAGTACTTC.